Presented here are 21 T cell receptor beta chains from one specimen sequenced in a study of control samples from healthy donors and cancer patients (dated by TCRdb to about 2020). To prepare the library, the immunoSEQ multiplex PCR assay was applied. TCRdb limited this immuneACCESS table to in-frame rearrangements with V and J called. A share of clones is missing; checked studies link under half to unresolved V genes, and the rest is unexplained. Recorded for this sample are about 67,000 clones; approximately 89% of them occurred a single time. Approximately 2.1% of the sample is in the top ten clones. The sample was PBMCs. The receptors shown here come from a woman between 45 and 60 years old with head and neck cancer.

The V gene is TRBV9, the J gene TRBJ1-6; D perhaps matches TRBD1 (6 bases). CDR1 SGDLS and CDR2 YYNGEE come from the germline V gene. Trimming shortened V by 2 bases and J by 8 bases, and 11 bases separated the two germline ends. The CDR3 sequence is 14 residues long. The CDR3 sequence is CASSVTGLDSPLHF. CDR3 sequence (DNA): TGTGCCAGCAGCGTTACAGGGCTAGATTCACCCCTCCACTTT.

The rearrangement links TRBV5-5 to TRBJ1-4, with 7 bases that match TRBD1. The CDR3 totals 17 residues. Germline CDR1 SGHKS, CDR2 YYEKEE (reference sequence). V was clipped by 1 base and J by 3 bases; unmatched bases: 9. The CDR3 spells CASSLIVGTVPNEKLFF. In DNA, the CDR3 is TGTGCCAGCAGCTTGATTGTGGGGACAGTACCTAATGAAAAACTGTTTTTT.

V and J are TRBV11-2 and TRBJ1-2, with 9 bases fitting TRBD1. V shed 4 bases and J 8 bases; nucleotides not matched to a gene: 8. Per the germline V gene, CDR1 is SGHAT and CDR2 is FQNNGV. CDR3 length: 14 residues. In DNA, the CDR3 is TGTGCCAGCAGCTCACGGGACAGGGTTAGCGGCTACACCTTC. Amino acids: CASSSRDRVSGYTF.

The genes are TRBV28 and TRBJ2-5; D is unclear. The germline gives CDR1 MDHEN, CDR2 SYDVKM. This CDR3 is built from 14 residues. Between the trimmed V and J ends, which lost 5 bases and 5 bases, there was a span of 15 bases. The CDR3 here is CASSLPVGAETQYF. The CDR3 region has the DNA TGTGCCAGCAGTCTCCCGGTTGGAGCGGAGACCCAGTACTTC.

The chain employs TRBV6-5 and TRBJ1-2; D ambiguous. Between the trimmed V and J ends, which lost 11 bases and 5 bases, there was a span of 21 bases. Germline V gene sequence: CDR1 MNHEY, CDR2 SVGAGI. The CDR3 loop spans 14 amino acids. DNA of the CDR3: TGTGCCTCTTCAGAGGGAGTCCCACCGTATGGCTACACCTTC. Translating it yields CASSEGVPPYGYTF.

This clone was detected once. The chain carries TRBV5-6 and TRBJ2-5; D assignment may be TRBD1 or TRBD2 (5 bases each). Germline lookup yields CDR1 SGHDT and CDR2 YYEEEE. CDR3 size: 15 residues. The germline V and J ends were trimmed by 4 bases and 2 bases, with 15 bases remaining between them. In DNA form, the CDR3 reads TGTGCCAGCAGCCAGGGAAGCGGATTACAAGAGACCCAGTACTTC. It encodes CASSQGSGLQETQYF. Variable domain in full (rest from reference TRBV5-6 and TRBJ2-5): DAGVTQSPTHLIKTRGQQVTLRCSPKSGHDTVSWYQQALGQGPQFIFQYYEEEERQRGNFPDRFSGHQFPNYSSELNVNALLLGDSALYLCASSQGSGLQETQYFGPGTRLLVL.

The rearrangement joins TRBV27 to TRBJ1-1; D possibly corresponds to TRBD1 (5 bases). The CDR3 has 19 amino acids. Per the germline V gene, CDR1 is MNHEY and CDR2 is SMNVEV (reference sequence). Trimming pared 8 bases from V and 2 bases from J, leaving 30 bases between. The CDR3: CASSRFGYGGYRSNTEAFF. The CDR3 DNA follows: TGTGCCAGCTCCCGCTTCGGTTACGGGGGGTATCGGTCCAACACTGAAGCTTTCTTT.

This clone was seen more than once but under ten times. The chain has TRBV7-8 and TRBJ2-1; D tentatively fits TRBD1 or TRBD2 (5 bases each). The CDR3 runs to 16 residues. Germline CDR1 and CDR2: SGHVS and FQNEAQ. Trimming cost V 0 bases and J 7 bases, with 16 bases left between them. The CDR3 reads CASSLAGTVGLNEQFF. The CDR3 DNA reads TGTGCCAGCAGCTTAGCGGGGACGGTGGGATTGAATGAGCAGTTCTTC.

The V gene is TRBV10-2, the J gene TRBJ1-6; D might be TRBD1 (6 bases). The CDR3 contains 15 residues. Germline V lookup: CDR1 WSHSY, CDR2 SAAADI. The V end was cut by 0 bases, the J end by 7 bases, with 10 bases between. In nucleotides, the CDR3 is TGCGCCAGCAGTGAGTCGACAGGCCGGAATTCACCCCTCCACTTT. It codes for CASSESTGRNSPLHF.

V usage is TRBV7-9 and J usage is TRBJ2-6, with unresolved D. This CDR3 spans 16 amino acids. Trimming stripped 2 bases from V and 1 base from J, with 9 bases between. Germline V CDR1 and CDR2: SEHNR, FQNEAQ (reference sequence). The CDR3 sequence: CASSLSLSSGANVLTF. For the CDR3, the DNA is TGTGCCAGCAGCTTATCGCTCTCTTCTGGGGCCAACGTCCTGACTTTC.

This chain uses TRBV9 with TRBJ2-7; 10 nucleotides line up with TRBD1. Looked up from germline, CDR1 is SGDLS and CDR2 is YYNGEE. The V gene end was trimmed by 3 bases and the J gene end by 2 bases; junction bases not matched to a gene: 2. The CDR3 contains 14 residues. CDR3 region: CASSEGTGAYEQYF. The CDR3 bases are TGTGCCAGCAGCGAGGGGACAGGGGCCTACGAGCAGTACTTC.

The chain joins TRBV10-3 to TRBJ1-2; D may be TRBD1 (5 bases). Germline loops: CDR1 ENHRY, CDR2 SYGVKD. The CDR3 is 15 residues long. With 4 bases removed from V and 3 bases from J, the gap between germline ends came to 15 bases. CDR3 region: CAISGTGARDYGYTF. In nucleotides, the CDR3 is TGTGCCATCAGTGGGACCGGGGCGCGTGACTATGGCTACACCTTC.

The chain recombines TRBV5-4 with TRBJ2-3, with D unclear. The V and J ends lost 0 bases and 3 bases respectively, with 8 bases between them. This CDR3 has 14 amino acids. Germline V gene sequence: CDR1 SGHNT, CDR2 YYREEE (reference sequence). CDR3 DNA: TGTGCCAGCAGCTTGGATCCTAATACAGATACGCAGTATTTT. Encoded protein: CASSLDPNTDTQYF.

The rearrangement links TRBV4-3 to TRBJ2-7, with 7 bases fitting TRBD1. The germline CDR1 and CDR2 sequences are LGHNA and YSLEER. The CDR3 covers 15 residues. The V segment lost 0 bases and the J segment 2 bases; nucleotides outside the gene matches: 4. Written as DNA, the CDR3 is TGCGCCAGCAGCCAAGACGGAACAGGGGCCTACGAGCAGTACTTC. This gives the protein CASSQDGTGAYEQYF.

This chain connects TRBV30 to TRBJ2-5; no clear D gene. The CDR3 has 11 amino acids. V was trimmed by 0 bases and J by 4 bases, leaving 3 bases between them. Germline loops: CDR1 GTSNPN, CDR2 SVGIG (reference sequence). CDR3 sequence reads: CAWSVLETQYF. CDR3 sequence (DNA): TGTGCCTGGAGTGTTTTAGAGACCCAGTACTTC.

The rearrangement links TRBV5-1 to TRBJ1-1, with D tentatively TRBD1 (5 bases). The germline gives CDR1 SGHRS, CDR2 YFSETQ. The CDR3 has 15 residues. The V end was cut by 0 bases, the J end by 4 bases, with 13 bases between. CDR3 loop: CASSLDGGRGTEAFF. The CDR3 DNA sequence: TGCGCCAGCAGCTTGGACGGGGGTCGGGGCACTGAAGCTTTCTTT.

The chain uses TRBV10-3 and TRBJ2-7; no clear D. The CDR3 spans 14 residues. V lost 4 bases, J lost 3 bases, and 13 bases lay in between. Germline CDR1 and CDR2: ENHRY and SYGVKD. The CDR3 DNA is TGTGCCATCAGTGGCCAGCTAACTATCTACGAGCAGTACTTC. Translating gives CAISGQLTIYEQYF.

The chain employs TRBV11-3 and TRBJ2-2; D remains ambiguous. From germline, CDR1 is SGHNT and CDR2 YENEEA. The CDR3 runs 14 residues. Trimming took off 5 bases at V and 6 bases at J, with 13 bases between the two ends. The DNA for the CDR3 is TGTGCCAGCAGCAAACATATTCGGGCCGGGGAGCTGTTTTTT. Protein: CASSKHIRAGELFF.

The chain uses TRBV2 and TRBJ2-1; D is unresolved. Trimming took off 7 bases at V and 6 bases at J, with 16 bases between the two ends. The CDR3 loop spans 14 amino acids. Looked up from germline, CDR1 is SNHLY and CDR2 is FYNNEI. CDR3 amino acids: CASTPDPRSNEQFF. The DNA for the CDR3 is TGTGCCAGCACCCCGGACCCCCGGTCCAATGAGCAGTTCTTC. The variable domain in full, with the rest retrieved from reference TRBV2 and TRBJ2-1, is EPEVTQTPSHQVTQMGQEVILRCVPISNHLYFYWYRQILGQKVEFLVSFYNNEISEKSEIFDDQFSVERPDGSNFTLKIRSTKLEDSAMYFCASTPDPRSNEQFFGPGTRLTVL.

V and J are TRBV2 and TRBJ2-7, with a tentative D call TRBD1 (6 bases). The CDR3 consists of 13 residues. Trimming took 5 bases from V and 1 from J, leaving 9 bases between them. Per the germline V gene, CDR1 is SNHLY and CDR2 is FYNNEI. The CDR3 nucleotides read TGTGCCAGCAGTACCGACAGGTCCTACGAGCAGTACTTC. This gives the protein CASSTDRSYEQYF.

J is TRBJ2-1 and V is TRBV19; D is uncertain. The CDR3 consists of 16 residues. Germline lookup yields CDR1 LNHDA and CDR2 SQIVND (reference sequence). V lost 2 bases and J lost 1, with 12 bases in between. CDR3 DNA: TGTGCCAGTAGTATACGCAGTACCCCATCCTACAATGAGCAGTTCTTC. Protein sequence: CASSIRSTPSYNEQFF.